These 21 T cell receptor beta chains share one sample of origin, sequenced in a study of CD4 T cells in relation to SARS-CoV-2 and coronaviruses. These TCRs' antigens remain unknown. Before the COVID-19 pandemic, during about 2011-2019, CD4+ T cells were taken from unexposed donors. CD4+ T cells were isolated from the cells after around 9 days of culture. Assay used: immunoSEQ multiplex PCR; TCRdb lists only in-frame clones, some missing. The table records about 22,000 clones, around 76% of them present only once. Material for sequencing was CD4+ T cells from PBMCs, cultured in vitro. These receptors came from a human donor in good health.

The CDR3, as DNA: TGCGCCAGCAGCCCCCGCCCGAGTATGGGGAATTCACCCCTCCACTTT. Translated: CASSPRPSMGNSPLHF. The rearrangement joins TRBV5-1 to TRBJ1-6; no clear D gene. This CDR3 has 16 residues. CDR1 is SGHRS and CDR2 is YFSETQ in the germline V gene. The V end was cut by 4 bases, the J end by 7 bases, with 18 bases between.

By sample fraction, this clone is medium-sized. V gene TRBV11-3 combines with J gene TRBJ2-1; D might be TRBD2 (6 bases). Trimming removed 0 bases at V and 3 bases at J, with 9 bases between. From germline, CDR1 is SGHNT and CDR2 YENEEA. There are 15 residues in the CDR3. The DNA of the CDR3 is TGTGCCAGCAGCTTAGACCCGGGAGTCTACAATGAGCAGTTCTTC. Translation gives CASSLDPGVYNEQFF.

The chain uses TRBV24-1 and TRBJ2-7, with 8 bases aligning to TRBD1. CDR3 length equals 13 residues. The V gene end was trimmed by 5 bases and the J gene end by 7 bases; junction bases not matched to a gene: 6. Germline V CDR1 and CDR2: KGHDR, SFDVKD. The CDR3 loop is CATSVQGAREQYF. The DNA of the CDR3 is TGTGCCACCAGTGTGCAGGGGGCGCGGGAGCAGTACTTC.

This chain connects TRBV7-7 to TRBJ2-1, with 9 bases lining up with TRBD2. The ends lost 4 bases at V and 6 bases at J; junction bases unmatched: 7. The CDR3 sequence is 15 residues long. Germline values: CDR1 SSHAT, CDR2 FNYEAQ (reference sequence). CDR3 sequence reads: CASSSAGGVGNEQFF. CDR3 DNA: TGTGCCAGCAGCTCAGCGGGAGGTGTGGGCAATGAGCAGTTCTTC.

This chain connects TRBV3-1 (or the pseudogene TRBV3-2) to TRBJ1-1, with 10 bases fitting TRBD1. The V gene's germline CDR1 is LGHDT and CDR2 YNNKEL (reference sequence). This CDR3 region has 15 residues. V lost 1 base and J lost 4; bases outside the gene matches: 3. The CDR3 sequence: CASSQGQGASTEAFF. The DNA for the CDR3 is TGTGCCAGCAGCCAAGGACAGGGGGCGAGCACTGAAGCTTTCTTT.

The rearrangement uses TRBV7-2 and TRBJ2-5; D remains ambiguous. With 3 bases removed from V and 1 base from J, the gap between germline ends came to 6 bases. The length of the CDR3 is 13 residues. Germline V gene sequence: CDR1 SGHTA, CDR2 FQGNSA. The CDR3: CASSFSSQETQYF. DNA of the CDR3: TGTGCCAGCAGCTTCTCTAGCCAAGAGACCCAGTACTTC.

The rearrangement joins TRBV5-4 to TRBJ1-2; 7 nucleotides match TRBD1. There are 13 residues in the CDR3. The germline CDR1 and CDR2 sequences are SGHNT and YYREEE (reference sequence). Unmatched junction bases numbered 9, after V lost 4 bases and J lost 9 bases. CDR3 in amino acids: CASSGDSDRSYTF. The DNA of the CDR3 is TGTGCCAGCAGCGGGGACAGCGATAGAAGCTACACCTTC.

The chain combines TRBV6-5 with TRBJ2-1; D tentatively fits TRBD1 or TRBD2 (5 bases each). V lost 8 bases, J lost 5 bases, and 13 bases lay in between. The CDR3 covers 13 residues. Germline V lookup: CDR1 MNHEY, CDR2 SVGAGI. The chain's CDR3 is CASARDGHNEQFF. In DNA form, the CDR3 reads TGTGCCAGCGCACGGGACGGTCACAATGAGCAGTTCTTC.

This clone was seen a handful of times. The V gene is TRBV28, the J gene TRBJ2-1, with 10 bases identical to TRBD1. With V trimmed by 3 bases and J by 5 bases, 4 bases remained unmatched. The CDR3 covers 15 residues. Germline assignment: CDR1 MDHEN and CDR2 SYDVKM. Here the CDR3 reads CASSLSGTGDNEQFF. CDR3 nucleotide sequence: TGTGCCAGCAGTTTGTCCGGGACAGGGGACAATGAGCAGTTCTTC.

This chain connects TRBV19 to TRBJ2-1, with D unresolved. V was pared by 6 bases and J by 3 bases, with 9 bases between. The CDR3 is made up of 13 amino acids. CDR1 and CDR2 (germline): LNHDA, SQIVND (reference sequence). CDR3 region: CASSMAVYNEQFF. The DNA of the CDR3 is TGTGCCAGTAGCATGGCCGTCTACAATGAGCAGTTCTTC.

The chain couples TRBV9 to TRBJ2-7; 8 nucleotides agree with TRBD1. The CDR3 contains 15 residues. Germline CDR1 SGDLS, CDR2 YYNGEE. Germline trimming cut 0 bases from V and 2 bases from J; bases unmatched to any gene: 4. CDR3 coding DNA: TGTGCCAGCAGCGTAGGGCCAGGGGGCACCTACGAGCAGTACTTC. Translation gives CASSVGPGGTYEQYF.

The chain recombines TRBV11-2 with TRBJ2-7, with TRBD2 matching 14 bases. Germline V gene sequence: CDR1 SGHAT, CDR2 FQNNGV. Losses at the gene ends were 1 base for V and 3 bases for J; bases not matched to a gene: 5. This CDR3 is 17 amino acids long. As DNA, the CDR3 is TGTGCCAGCAGCTTAGCCGGGACTAGCGGGAGTATCTACGAGCAGTACTTC. Amino acids: CASSLAGTSGSIYEQYF.

The chain is built from TRBV6-5 and TRBJ1-1; D is unclear. V gave up 5 bases and J gave up 4 bases, with 11 bases separating them. CDR3 length: 13 amino acids. CDR1 is MNHEY and CDR2 is SVGAGI in the germline V gene. CDR3 in amino acids: CASSQRQGTEAFF. The CDR3 DNA follows: TGTGCCAGCAGTCAACGACAAGGCACTGAAGCTTTCTTT.

The genes are TRBV3-1 (or the pseudogene TRBV3-2) and TRBJ1-1; D gene uncertain. V lost 4 bases, J lost 6 bases, and 15 bases lay in between. The V gene's germline CDR1 is LGHDT and CDR2 YNNKEL (reference sequence). The CDR3 spans 14 residues. CDR3 sequence reads: CASSPNSGSPEAFF. In DNA form, the CDR3 reads TGTGCCAGCAGCCCAAATTCGGGGTCCCCTGAAGCTTTCTTT.

V usage is TRBV2 and J usage is TRBJ2-7; 7 bases match TRBD1. Germline values: CDR1 SNHLY, CDR2 FYNNEI. This CDR3 has 12 amino acids. Trimming cost V 2 bases and J 5 bases; bases outside gene matches: 0. In nucleotides, the CDR3 is TGTGCCAGCAGTGAACAGGGGGACGAGCAGTACTTC. Translated, it gives CASSEQGDEQYF.

The chain has TRBV19 and TRBJ2-7; 7 bases are a match to TRBD1. Germline lookup yields CDR1 LNHDA and CDR2 SQIVND (reference sequence). The CDR3 runs 14 residues. J lost 0 bases, V lost 3 bases, and 2 bases had no gene match. CDR3 coding DNA: TGTGCCAGTAGTATGGGGACAGACTCCTACGAGCAGTACTTC. This gives the protein CASSMGTDSYEQYF. The variable domain in full, completed from reference TRBV19 and TRBJ2-7, reads DGGITQSPKYLFRKEGQNVTLSCEQNLNHDAMYWYRQDPGQGLRLIYYSQIVNDFQKGDIAEGYSVSREKKESFPLTVTSAQKNPTAFYLCASSMGTDSYEQYFGPGTRLTVT.

V is TRBV2 and J is TRBJ2-5; 9 nucleotides line up with TRBD1. The J segment lost 3 bases and the V segment lost 6 bases, leaving 2 bases of the junction unmatched. This CDR3 has 13 residues. Germline CDR1 and CDR2: SNHLY and FYNNEI. This chain's CDR3 is CASRRTGEETQYF. Written as DNA, the CDR3 is TGTGCCAGCAGGAGGACAGGGGAAGAGACCCAGTACTTC.

The table lists this clone with a count of one. The chain joins TRBV6-6 to TRBJ2-1; TRBD2 might be the D (6 bases). The germline V gene encodes CDR1 MNHNY and CDR2 SVGAGI (reference sequence). V lost 8 bases to trimming and J lost 0 bases, with 14 bases between them. This CDR3 spans 15 amino acids. In DNA form, the CDR3 reads TGTGCCAGCGGGAAGGGACTCAGCTCCTACAATGAGCAGTTCTTC. Translation gives CASGKGLSSYNEQFF.

The chain recombines TRBV18 with TRBJ2-5; D ambiguous. CDR1 and CDR2 (germline): KGHSH, LQKENI. The CDR3 totals 11 residues. The V gene lost 1 base and the J gene lost 3 bases, with 0 bases spanning the gap. This CDR3 reads CASSPQETQYF. CDR3 nucleotides: TGTGCCAGCTCACCACAAGAGACCCAGTACTTC.

This rearrangement joins TRBV9 to TRBJ2-3; D uncertain. The germline V gene encodes CDR1 SGDLS and CDR2 YYNGEE. The CDR3 has 15 amino acids. Trimming removed 0 bases from V and 2 bases from J, with 10 bases in between. The CDR3 DNA sequence: TGTGCCAGCAGCGTAGGGGTGCCCAACACAGATACGCAGTATTTT. It is translated as CASSVGVPNTDTQYF.

The rearrangement joins TRBV15 to TRBJ2-6, with D maybe TRBD1 (6 bases). Deletions cut 0 bases from V and 4 bases from J, with 16 bases between. CDR1 LNHNV and CDR2 YYDKDF come from the germline V gene (reference sequence). The CDR3 runs to 18 residues. CDR3 in amino acids: CATSREQGGEGGANVLTF. The CDR3 DNA reads TGTGCCACCAGCAGAGAACAAGGGGGAGAAGGAGGGGCCAACGTCCTGACTTTC.